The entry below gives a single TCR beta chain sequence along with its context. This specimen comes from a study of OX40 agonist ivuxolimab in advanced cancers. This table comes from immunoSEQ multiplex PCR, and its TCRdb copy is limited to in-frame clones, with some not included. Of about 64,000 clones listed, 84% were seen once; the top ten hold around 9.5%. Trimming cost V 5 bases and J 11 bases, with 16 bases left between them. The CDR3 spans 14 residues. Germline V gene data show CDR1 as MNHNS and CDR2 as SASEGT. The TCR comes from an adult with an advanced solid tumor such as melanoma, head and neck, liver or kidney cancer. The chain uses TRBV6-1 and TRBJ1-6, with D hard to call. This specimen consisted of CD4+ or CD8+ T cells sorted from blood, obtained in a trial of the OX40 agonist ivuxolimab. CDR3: CASSLLQIVAPLHF. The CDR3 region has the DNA TGTGCCAGCAGTTTACTACAAATCGTGGCACCCCTCCACTTT.